The 17 T cell receptor beta chains below all came from one sample that was sequenced in a study of cytotoxic CD8 clonotypes in ibrutinib-treated CLL. This table comes from immunoSEQ multiplex PCR, and its TCRdb copy is limited to in-frame clones, with some not included. The sample records tens of thousands of clones, 86% being singletons. Source: PBMCs, taken before ibrutinib treatment. The receptors were gathered from a human donor with chronic lymphocytic leukemia.

The rearrangement uses TRBV28 and TRBJ1-2, with 7 bases that match TRBD1. This CDR3 has 15 amino acids. Per the germline V gene, CDR1 is MDHEN and CDR2 is SYDVKM. The J segment lost 7 bases and the V segment lost 3 bases, leaving 11 bases of the junction unmatched. CDR3 bases: TGTGCCAGCAGTTTCTTCCTATTAACAGGGGTTGGCTACACCTTC. It is translated as CASSFFLLTGVGYTF.

The chain is built from TRBV28 and TRBJ2-7, with D possibly being TRBD2 (6 bases). The germline V gene encodes CDR1 MDHEN and CDR2 SYDVKM. The length of the CDR3 is 14 residues. The V end was cut by 7 bases, the J end by 6 bases, with 19 bases between. CDR3 nucleotide sequence: TGTGCCAGCACCTTATTAGCGGCAGTCGGCGAGCAGTACTTC. Protein: CASTLLAAVGEQYF.

The gene calls are TRBV23-1 and TRBJ2-6; 10 bases match TRBD1. TRBV23-1 qualifies as an ORF whose function is uncertain. V gave up 0 bases and J gave up 0 bases; unmatched junction bases: 11. The CDR3 runs 21 residues. The CDR3 here is CASSQSENGQGDYSGANVLTF. The CDR3 bases are TGCGCCAGCAGTCAATCTGAAAACGGACAGGGGGATTACTCTGGGGCCAACGTCCTGACTTTC.

The chain uses TRBV7-6 and TRBJ1-5; D unresolved. The germline gives CDR1 SGHVS, CDR2 FNYEAQ. The V gene lost 5 bases and the J gene lost 0 bases, with 20 bases spanning the gap. There are 18 residues in the CDR3. The CDR3 sequence is CASSPGRGSLYSNQPQHF. The CDR3 DNA reads as TGTGCCAGCAGCCCCGGGCGGGGTTCCCTTTATAGCAATCAGCCCCAGCATTTT.

The rearrangement uses TRBV18 and TRBJ2-1; D possibly corresponds to TRBD1 (6 bases). CDR1 KGHSH and CDR2 LQKENI come from the germline V gene. The CDR3 is 15 amino acids. V was cut by 2 bases and J by 5 bases, with 13 bases left in between. CDR3 protein: CASSPSAGDHNEQFF. CDR3 in DNA: TGTGCCAGCTCACCATCGGCAGGGGATCACAATGAGCAGTTCTTC.

The chain has TRBV9 and TRBJ1-5; 7 bases map to TRBD1. Germline assignment: CDR1 SGDLS and CDR2 YYNGEE. The CDR3 has 15 residues. After removal of 4 bases from V and 1 base from J, the junction contained 5 bases not matched to a gene. The CDR3 coding sequence is TGTGCCAGCAGCCATACAGGGGACAGCAATCAGCCCCAGCATTTT. It encodes CASSHTGDSNQPQHF.

This clone has only one observation. The chain is built from TRBV5-1 and TRBJ2-7, with 8 positions matching TRBD2. Looked up from germline, CDR1 is SGHRS and CDR2 is YFSETQ. J lost 6 bases, V lost 4 bases, and 9 bases had no gene match. CDR3 length: 14 amino acids. For the CDR3, the DNA is TGCGCCAGCAGCCCCTTGGCGGGAGGTATCGAGCAGTACTTC. Protein product: CASSPLAGGIEQYF.

V gene TRBV18 combines with J gene TRBJ1-1; the match to TRBD1 covers 7 bases. Looked up from germline, CDR1 is KGHSH and CDR2 is LQKENI. V was clipped by 4 bases and J by 1 base; unmatched bases: 3. The CDR3 has 14 residues. CDR3 sequence: CASSQGQTNTEAFF. In DNA, the CDR3 is TGTGCCAGCTCACAGGGACAGACGAACACTGAAGCTTTCTTT.

This sequence joins TRBV15 and TRBJ2-7; tentatively, D is TRBD1 or TRBD2 (5 bases each). CDR3 length equals 14 residues. The germline V gene has CDR1 LNHNV and CDR2 YYDKDF (reference sequence). V shed 5 bases and J shed 3 bases, with 14 bases lying between them. CDR3 coding DNA: TGTGCCACCAGCGCCCATGTGGGGGACTACGAGCAGTACTTC. This gives the protein CATSAHVGDYEQYF.

CDR3 sequence: CASRGGRHSNQPQHF. The CDR3 DNA is TGTGCCAGCAGGGGGGGGCGACATAGCAATCAGCCCCAGCATTTT. The J gene is TRBJ1-5, the V gene TRBV27, with D maybe TRBD1 (6 bases). Per germline, CDR1 MNHEY and CDR2 SMNVEV (reference sequence). V lost 6 bases to trimming and J lost 0 bases, with 12 bases between them. The CDR3 contains 15 residues.

This chain joins TRBV28 and TRBJ2-3; D not certain. This CDR3 comprises 13 residues. With 8 bases removed from V and 0 bases from J, the gap between germline ends came to 9 bases. Germline V gene lookup returns CDR1 MDHEN and CDR2 SYDVKM. The CDR3 DNA is TGTGCCAGCGGGATAGCCAGCACAGATACGCAGTATTTT. This translates into CASGIASTDTQYF.

The CDR3: CASSQEWSGPYEQYF. In DNA form, the CDR3 reads TGTGCCAGCAGCCAGGAGTGGAGCGGGCCCTACGAGCAGTACTTC. The chain combines TRBV4-2 with TRBJ2-7; D is possibly TRBD2 (6 bases). V gave up 3 bases and J gave up 2 bases, with 14 bases separating them. There are 15 residues in the CDR3. Germline CDR1 reads LGHNA; CDR2 reads YNFKEQ.

The CDR3 sequence is CASSYRTGDNYGYTF. The CDR3 region has the DNA TGTGCCAGCAGCTACAGGACAGGCGATAACTATGGCTACACCTTC. V gene TRBV27 combines with J gene TRBJ1-2; TRBD1 aligns across 7 bases. With V trimmed by 6 bases and J by 1 base, 8 bases remained unmatched. The CDR3 consists of 15 residues. Germline lookup yields CDR1 MNHEY and CDR2 SMNVEV (reference sequence).

The chain employs TRBV28 and TRBJ2-1; 9 bases are a match to TRBD2. The germline V gene has CDR1 MDHEN and CDR2 SYDVKM. V shed 6 bases and J 5 bases; nucleotides not matched to a gene: 14. The CDR3 spans 17 residues. CDR3 residues: CASSDHLLTSGNNEQFF. CDR3 DNA sequence: TGTGCCAGCAGCGACCACCTTCTGACTAGCGGAAACAATGAGCAGTTCTTC.

The rearrangement links TRBV6-1 to TRBJ2-3; D gene unclear. The CDR3 length is 13 residues. Deletions cut 2 bases from V and 7 bases from J, with 10 bases between. CDR1 MNHNS and CDR2 SASEGT come from the germline V gene. The CDR3 loop reads CASSERSINTQYF. In DNA, the CDR3 is TGTGCCAGCAGTGAAAGAAGCATCAATACGCAGTATTTT.

This chain connects TRBV6-6 to TRBJ1-1; D possibly corresponds to TRBD1 (6 bases). Germline V lookup: CDR1 MNHNY, CDR2 SVGAGI (reference sequence). V shed 5 bases and J shed 0 bases, with 16 bases lying between them. The CDR3 is 16 amino acids. This chain's CDR3 is CASSPGQLRLNTEAFF. CDR3 in DNA: TGTGCCAGCAGTCCTGGACAGTTAAGGTTGAACACTGAAGCTTTCTTT.

V is TRBV30 and J is TRBJ1-4; 8 positions agree with TRBD1. The J segment lost 7 bases and the V segment lost 1 base, leaving 2 bases of the junction unmatched. The CDR3 has 13 residues. The V gene's germline CDR1 is GTSNPN and CDR2 SVGIG (reference sequence). CDR3 sequence (DNA): TGTGCCTGGAGTGGACAGGGGACTGAAAAACTGTTTTTT. This gives the protein CAWSGQGTEKLFF.